This T cell receptor beta chain came from a study of blood T cell repertoires in COVID-19. Assay used: immunoSEQ multiplex PCR; TCRdb lists only in-frame clones, some missing. Of 120,000 or so clones detected, roughly 85% appear once; the ten largest clones hold 6.6%. Trimming pared 4 bases from V and 4 bases from J, leaving 10 bases between. Germline lookup yields CDR1 MDHEN and CDR2 SYDVKM. CDR3 length equals 13 residues. The chain links TRBV28 to TRBJ1-2; possibly TRBD1 for D (5 bases). The sequenced material came from peripheral blood. This receptor was taken from a man at least 80 years old with active or convalescent COVID-19. CDR3: CASSSQGFYGYTF. As DNA, the CDR3 is TGTGCCAGCAGTTCCCAGGGATTCTATGGCTACACCTTC.